This TCR beta chain came from a study of T cells in localized non-small cell lung cancer. Using immunoSEQ multiplex PCR, the repertoire was profiled, and TCRdb retains in-frame clones only, with some absent. Among about 7,000 clones listed, 50% were seen once. The table lists this clone with a few counts. Its matching antigen is unknown. Points from the study as a whole: A denser population of T cells in blood accompanied longer overall survival. In uninvolved adjacent lung, T cell clonality reached its highest value, exceeding tumor. Across samples, adjacent lung featured a median roughly 50 of the top 100 tumor clones.

The CDR3 totals 14 residues. Germline lookup yields CDR1 SGHNT and CDR2 YENEEA. V lost 8 bases and J lost 3, with 13 bases in between. The rearrangement uses TRBV11-3 and TRBJ2-2; unclear D gene. This clonotype was obtained from a female donor of 60 years or more with stage I lung adenocarcinoma. This material consisted of lymph node tissue, taken before any cancer treatment. CDR3 amino acids: CASSIGGDTGELFF. The CDR3 DNA reads as TGTGCCAGCTCGATTGGCGGCGACACCGGGGAGCTGTTTTTT.